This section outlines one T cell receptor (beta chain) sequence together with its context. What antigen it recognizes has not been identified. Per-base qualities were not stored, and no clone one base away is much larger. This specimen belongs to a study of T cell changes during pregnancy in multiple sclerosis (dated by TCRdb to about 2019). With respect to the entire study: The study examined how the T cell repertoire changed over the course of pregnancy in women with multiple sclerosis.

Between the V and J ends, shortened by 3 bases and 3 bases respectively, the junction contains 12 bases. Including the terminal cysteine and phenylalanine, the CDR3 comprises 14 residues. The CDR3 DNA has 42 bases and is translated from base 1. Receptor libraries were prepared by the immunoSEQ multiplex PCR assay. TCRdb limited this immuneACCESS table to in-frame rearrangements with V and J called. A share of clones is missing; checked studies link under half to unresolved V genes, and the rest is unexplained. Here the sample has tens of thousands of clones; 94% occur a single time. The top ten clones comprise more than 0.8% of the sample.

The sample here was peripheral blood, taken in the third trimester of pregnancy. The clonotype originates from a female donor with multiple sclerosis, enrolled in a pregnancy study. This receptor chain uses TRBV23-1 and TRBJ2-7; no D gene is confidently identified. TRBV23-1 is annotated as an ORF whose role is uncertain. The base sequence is TGCGCCAGCAGTCAGGCCTTTGTAAGCTACGAGCAGTACTTC. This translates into CASSQAFVSYEQYF.